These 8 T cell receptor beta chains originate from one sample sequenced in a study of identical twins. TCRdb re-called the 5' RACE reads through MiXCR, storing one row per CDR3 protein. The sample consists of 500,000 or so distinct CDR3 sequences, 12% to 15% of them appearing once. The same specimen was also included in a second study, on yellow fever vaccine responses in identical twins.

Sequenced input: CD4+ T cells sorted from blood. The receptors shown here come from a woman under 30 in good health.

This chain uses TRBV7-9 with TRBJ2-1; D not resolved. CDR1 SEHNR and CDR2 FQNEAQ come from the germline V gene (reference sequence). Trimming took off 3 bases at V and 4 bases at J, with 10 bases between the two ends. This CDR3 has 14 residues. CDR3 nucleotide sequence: TGTGCCAGCAGCTTCTCTCGCGGATACAATGAGCAGTTCTTC. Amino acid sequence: CASSFSRGYNEQFF.

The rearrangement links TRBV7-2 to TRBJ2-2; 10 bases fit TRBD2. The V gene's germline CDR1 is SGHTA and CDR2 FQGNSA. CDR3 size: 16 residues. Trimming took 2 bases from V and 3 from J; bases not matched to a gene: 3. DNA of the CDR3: TGTGCCAGCAGCTTACCGACTAGCGGGTACACCGGGGAGCTGTTTTTT. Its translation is CASSLPTSGYTGELFF.

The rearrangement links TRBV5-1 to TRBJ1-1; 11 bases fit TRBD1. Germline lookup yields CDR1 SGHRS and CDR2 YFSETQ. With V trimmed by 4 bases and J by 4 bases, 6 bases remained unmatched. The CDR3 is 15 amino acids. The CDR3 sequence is CASSGGTGGGTEAFF. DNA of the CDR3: TGCGCCAGCAGCGGGGGGACAGGGGGAGGCACTGAAGCTTTCTTT.

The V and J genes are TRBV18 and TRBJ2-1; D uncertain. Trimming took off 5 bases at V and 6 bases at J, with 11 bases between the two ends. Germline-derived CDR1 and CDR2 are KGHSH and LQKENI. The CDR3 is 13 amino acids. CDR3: CASSNYPPNEQFF. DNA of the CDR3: TGTGCCAGCTCAAATTATCCCCCCAATGAGCAGTTCTTC.

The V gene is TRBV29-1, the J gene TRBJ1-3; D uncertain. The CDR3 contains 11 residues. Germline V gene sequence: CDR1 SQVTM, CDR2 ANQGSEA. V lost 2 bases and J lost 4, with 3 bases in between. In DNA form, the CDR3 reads TGCAGCGTTGAACTCGGAAACACCATATATTTT. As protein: CSVELGNTIYF.

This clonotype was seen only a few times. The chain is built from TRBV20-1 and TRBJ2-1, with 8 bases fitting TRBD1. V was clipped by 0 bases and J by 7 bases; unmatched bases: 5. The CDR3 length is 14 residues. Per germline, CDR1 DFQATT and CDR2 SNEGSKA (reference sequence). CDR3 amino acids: CSARDRGLRNEQFF. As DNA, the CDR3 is TGCAGTGCTAGAGACAGGGGGCTAAGAAATGAGCAGTTCTTC.

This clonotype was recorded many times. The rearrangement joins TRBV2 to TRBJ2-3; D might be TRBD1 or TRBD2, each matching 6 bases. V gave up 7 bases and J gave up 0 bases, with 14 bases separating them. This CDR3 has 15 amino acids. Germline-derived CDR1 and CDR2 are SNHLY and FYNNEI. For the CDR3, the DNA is TGTGCCAGCAAGGCAGGGGCGGGGAGCACAGATACGCAGTATTTT. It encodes CASKAGAGSTDTQYF.

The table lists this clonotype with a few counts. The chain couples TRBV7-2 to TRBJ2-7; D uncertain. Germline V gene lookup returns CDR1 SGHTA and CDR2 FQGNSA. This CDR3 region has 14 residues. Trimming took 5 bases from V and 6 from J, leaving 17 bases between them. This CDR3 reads CASSRQFEGPEQYF. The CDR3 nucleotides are TGTGCCAGCAGCCGCCAGTTCGAAGGGCCCGAGCAGTACTTC.